A single sample gave rise to the 8 T cell receptor beta chains below, sequenced in a study of cytomegalovirus exposure and HLA in healthy donors. It was with 60 Vbeta and 13 Jbeta primers that the PCR ran. Produced via immunoSEQ multiplex PCR; TCRdb's table is partial and in-frame only. This table has roughly 88,000 clones, roughly 70% appearing once. Material for sequencing was PBMCs. The receptors were sampled from a man in his forties or fifties in good health and CMV-seronegative.

J is TRBJ2-3 and V is TRBV5-1, with D perhaps matching TRBD2 (5 bases). This CDR3 comprises 14 residues. The V and J ends lost 2 bases and 2 bases respectively, with 9 bases between them. Germline CDR1 is SGHRS and CDR2 is YFSETQ. CDR3 sequence reads: CASSLDGDTDTQYF. CDR3 sequence (DNA): TGCGCCAGCAGCTTAGACGGGGACACAGATACGCAGTATTTT.

This clone was detected only once. The chain combines TRBV28 with TRBJ2-7; 8 bases agree with TRBD2. Per germline, CDR1 MDHEN and CDR2 SYDVKM. The CDR3 has 15 amino acids. J gave up 0 bases and V 7 bases, and 8 bases lay outside the gene matches. CDR3 sequence (DNA): TGTGCCAGCACCCCCGATAGCGGGACCTCCTACGAGCAGTACTTC. Amino acids: CASTPDSGTSYEQYF.

In this sample, this clone turned up once. The chain links TRBV7-9 to TRBJ1-2, with 9 bases aligning to TRBD1. This CDR3 has 16 amino acids. The V and J ends lost 0 bases and 3 bases, in that order; junction bases with no gene match: 5. The germline CDR1 and CDR2 sequences are SEHNR and FQNEAQ (reference sequence). The CDR3 bases are TGTGCCAGCAGCTTAGCATACAGGGGGCAGGACTATGGCTACACCTTC. This gives the protein CASSLAYRGQDYGYTF. The variable domain in full, completed from reference TRBV7-9 and TRBJ1-2, reads DTGVSQNPRHKITKRGQNVTFRCDPISEHNRLYWYRQTLGQGPEFLTYFQNEAQLEKSRLLSDRFSAERPKGSFSTLEIQRTEQGDSAMYLCASSLAYRGQDYGYTFGSGTRLTVV.

This clone was picked up one time. The CDR3 reads CASSLDRGIYNEQFF. In DNA, the CDR3 is TGTGCCAGCAGCCTTGACAGGGGGATATACAATGAGCAGTTCTTC. The V and J genes are TRBV5-6 and TRBJ2-1; 9 positions agree with TRBD1. In germline, CDR1 is SGHDT, CDR2 YYEEEE. The J segment lost 4 bases and the V segment lost 4 bases, leaving 6 bases of the junction unmatched. This CDR3 comprises 15 residues.

In this sample, this clone turned up once. The chain couples TRBV19 to TRBJ1-4; a weak D match, TRBD1 (5 bases). Germline assignment: CDR1 LNHDA and CDR2 SQIVND (reference sequence). V was shortened by 4 bases and J by 8 bases, with 14 bases between the two germline ends. The CDR3 spans 14 residues. Here the CDR3 reads CASSNLRDSEKLFF. DNA of the CDR3: TGTGCCAGTAGTAACCTCAGGGACTCGGAAAAACTGTTTTTT.

This chain joins TRBV15 and TRBJ2-3; D might be TRBD2 (6 bases). CDR1 and CDR2 (germline): LNHNV, YYDKDF (reference sequence). V lost 5 bases and J lost 0, with 12 bases in between. The CDR3 totals 15 residues. The CDR3 bases are TGTGCCACCAGCCAGTCCGGGACTAGCACAGATACGCAGTATTTT. Its protein is CATSQSGTSTDTQYF.

The chain uses TRBV5-6 and TRBJ1-5; D is perhaps TRBD1 (5 bases). Trimming stripped 4 bases from V and 3 bases from J, with 11 bases between. Per the germline V gene, CDR1 is SGHDT and CDR2 is YYEEEE. This CDR3 spans 14 amino acids. The CDR3 DNA follows: TGTGCCAGCAGCCGCGGACACCACAATCAGCCCCAGCATTTT. Encoded protein: CASSRGHHNQPQHF.

Concerning this clone: Other nucleotide sequences in the sample specify the same CDR3. This chain connects TRBV5-1 to TRBJ2-5; no firm D call. The germline CDR1 and CDR2 sequences are SGHRS and YFSETQ. This CDR3 has 13 amino acids. V lost 0 bases to trimming and J lost 5 bases, with 8 bases between them. CDR3 bases: TGCGCCAGCAGCTTGGGGTCCCAGGAGACCCAGTACTTC. It translates to CASSLGSQETQYF. The complete variable domain, with remaining parts taken from reference TRBV5-1 and TRBJ2-5, reads KAGVTQTPRYLIKTRGQQVTLSCSPISGHRSVSWYQQTPGQGLQFLFEYFSETQRNKGNFPGRFSGRQFSNSRSEMNVSTLELGDSALYLCASSLGSQETQYFGPGTRLLVL.